This T cell receptor beta chain emerged from a study of T cell repertoires in cytomegalovirus infection. Study summary: From public TCR beta signatures came an indication of both CMV infection and matching HLA type.

This clonotype was recorded many times. Its antigen is unknown. Each CDR3 protein is one row after TCRdb ran MiXCR on the reads. The sample shows more than 250,000 distinct CDR3 sequences, roughly 25% of them seen only once. This TCR derives from a human donor in good health (CMV status not recorded). Some clones in this sample may be carry-over from other donors' samples. The material sequenced was cultured PBMCs, taken from culture after CMV antigen stimulation.

The CDR3 nucleotides read TGTGCCAGCAGCCACCCTAGGTTGTACAATGAGCAGTTCTTC. Encoded protein: CASSHPRLYNEQFF. The V call is TRBV7-2, the J call TRBJ2-1; unclear D gene. The CDR3 covers 14 residues. CDR1 is SGHTA, CDR2 FQGNSA, per germline. The V end lost 5 bases, the J end lost 4 bases, and 12 bases lay between the germline ends.